This T cell receptor (beta chain) is drawn from a study of blood T cell repertoires in COVID-19. For the study at large: Some COVID-19 samples were acute and others convalescent; all came from the United States, Italy and Spain. PBMCs, B-cell-depleted T cells, or T cells provided the cDNA or gDNA that made up the material.

As handled by the study authors: Using reference gene primer amplification, nucleated cell counts were estimated. TCRdb keeps only in-frame clones here, not all; method: immunoSEQ multiplex PCR. The V and J calls and the clone size are those of that table, but D and trimming were determined from the DNA. This repertoire shows tens of thousands of clones, over 65% found once; its top ten account for approximately 5.4%. Germline CDR1 MNHEY, CDR2 SMNVEV (reference sequence). The junction had 5 bases not matched to a gene; V was cut back by 7 bases and J by 3 bases. The CDR3 covers 14 residues. This receptor was obtained from a man in his forties or fifties with active or convalescent COVID-19. Sequencing was performed on peripheral blood. The rearrangement links TRBV27 to TRBJ1-5; 8 nucleotides match TRBD1. The CDR3 loop is CASNRQGINQPQHF. The CDR3 nucleotides are TGTGCCAGCAATAGACAGGGGATCAATCAGCCCCAGCATTTT.